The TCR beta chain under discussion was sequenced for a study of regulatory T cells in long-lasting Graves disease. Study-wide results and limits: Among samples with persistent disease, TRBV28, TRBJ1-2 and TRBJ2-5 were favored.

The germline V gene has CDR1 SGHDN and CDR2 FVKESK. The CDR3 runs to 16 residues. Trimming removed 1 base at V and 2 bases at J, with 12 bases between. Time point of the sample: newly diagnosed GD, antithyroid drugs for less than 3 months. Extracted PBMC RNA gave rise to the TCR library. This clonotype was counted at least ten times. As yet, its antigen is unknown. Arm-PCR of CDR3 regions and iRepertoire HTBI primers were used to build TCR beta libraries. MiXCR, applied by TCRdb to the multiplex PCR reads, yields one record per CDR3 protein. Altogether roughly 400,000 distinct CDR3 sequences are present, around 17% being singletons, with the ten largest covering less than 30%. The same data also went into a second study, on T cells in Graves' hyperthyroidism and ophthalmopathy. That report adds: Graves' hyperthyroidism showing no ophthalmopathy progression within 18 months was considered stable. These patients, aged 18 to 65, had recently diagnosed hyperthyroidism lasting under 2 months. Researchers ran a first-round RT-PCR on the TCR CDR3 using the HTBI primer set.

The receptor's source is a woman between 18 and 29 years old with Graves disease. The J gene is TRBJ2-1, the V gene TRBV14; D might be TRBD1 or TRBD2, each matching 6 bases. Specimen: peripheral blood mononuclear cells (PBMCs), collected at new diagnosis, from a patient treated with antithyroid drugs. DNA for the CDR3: TGTGCCAGCAGCCAAGTGGTCGGGGGCGCCTACAATGAGCAGTTCTTC. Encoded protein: CASSQVVGGAYNEQFF.